These T cell receptor beta chains were read from a single sample in a study of OX40 agonist ivuxolimab in advanced cancers. Sequencing was performed with immunoSEQ multiplex PCR; in TCRdb, only in-frame clones are kept and a portion is missing. Counted here are 40,000 to 45,000 clones, around 90% occurring once; the ten biggest clones make up around 28%. The sequencing here drew on CD4+ or CD8+ T cells sorted from blood, taken in a trial of the OX40 agonist ivuxolimab. The origin of the receptors is an adult with an advanced solid tumor such as melanoma, head and neck, liver or kidney cancer. Both conserved end residues are part of each CDR3. A D gene is named only where the DNA matches it firmly. Size is stated for part of the rows, as once, few or many counts, or as a class when the clone is expanded.

>TRBV27|TRBJ2-7|TRBD1|NA
TGTGCCAGCAGTTTAGGACAGGGGATCTACGAGCAGTACTTC
CASSLGQGIYEQYF
>TRBV9|TRBJ2-3|TRBD1|NA
TGTGCCAGCAGCGTAGAACAGGGGGCAGATACGCAGTATTTT
CASSVEQGADTQYF
>TRBV9|TRBJ1-5|TRBD1|NA
TGTGCCAGCAGCGCAACTCCACAGGGGAGGTTGTATCAGCCCCAGCATTTT
CASSATPQGRLYQPQHF
>TRBV11-2|TRBJ1-5|NA|NA
TGTGCCAGCAGCTATGGAAATCAGCCCCAGCATTTT
CASSYGNQPQHF
>TRBV6-6|TRBJ1-5|TRBD1|NA
TGTGCCAGCAGTTACCCAGACAGGGTAAGCAATCAGCCCCAGCATTTT
CASSYPDRVSNQPQHF
>TRBV27|TRBJ2-7|TRBD1|NA
TGTGCCAGCAGTAGACAGGGATACTACGAGCAGTACTTC
CASSRQGYYEQYF
>TRBV28|TRBJ1-5|NA|NA
TGTGCCAGCAAGCCAGTCGGGGGCAATCAGCCCCAGCATTTT
CASKPVGGNQPQHF
>TRBV19|TRBJ2-1|TRBD1|NA
TGTGCCAGTAGAACCGACAGGGCCCATGAGCAGTTCTTC
CASRTDRAHEQFF
>TRBV7-3|TRBJ2-1|TRBD2|once
TGTGCCAGCAGCCCTAGCGGGGCCTACAATGAGCAGTTCTTC
CASSPSGAYNEQFF
>TRBV15|TRBJ2-3|TRBD2|NA
TGTGCCACCAGCAGAGATCTGCGGACTAGCGGGAGCAGGAATACGCAGTATTTT
CATSRDLRTSGSRNTQYF
>TRBV30|TRBJ1-1|NA|NA
TGTGCCTGGAACGGGGCACAGACCGGATCTGAAGCTTTCTTT
CAWNGAQTGSEAFF
>TRBV10-3|TRBJ2-1|TRBD2|NA
TGTGCCATCAGTGATAGCGGGAGCTCGAATGAGCAGTTCTTC
CAISDSGSSNEQFF
>TRBV5-1|TRBJ2-7|TRBD2|NA
TGCGCCAGCAGCTTGTTTGCGGGAGGCTCCTACGAGCAGTACTTC
CASSLFAGGSYEQYF
>TRBV28|TRBJ1-2|NA|NA
TGTGCCAGCAGTTTAGTGGGGGGCTATGGCTACACCTTC
CASSLVGGYGYTF
>TRBV30|TRBJ2-7|TRBD1|NA
TGTGCCTGGAGTGTTGGGACAGGGGGCTACGAGCAGTACTTC
CAWSVGTGGYEQYF
>TRBV19|TRBJ2-5|NA|NA
TGTGCCAGTAGTATTGAAGGCGGGACAAAAGAGACCCAGTACTTC
CASSIEGGTKETQYF
>TRBV4-3|TRBJ2-1|NA|NA
TGCGCCAGCAGCCAAGAACAGGGCGCCCATGAGCAGTTCTTC
CASSQEQGAHEQFF
>TRBV5-1|TRBJ2-1|TRBD2|NA
TGCGCCTGCCACTACAGCGGGGGGCCGAGGAATGAGCAGTTCTTC
CACHYSGGPRNEQFF
>TRBV9|TRBJ1-4|NA|once
TGTGCCAGCAGCGTAGGGCCAGGACAACCAACTAATGAAAAACTGTTTTTT
CASSVGPGQPTNEKLFF